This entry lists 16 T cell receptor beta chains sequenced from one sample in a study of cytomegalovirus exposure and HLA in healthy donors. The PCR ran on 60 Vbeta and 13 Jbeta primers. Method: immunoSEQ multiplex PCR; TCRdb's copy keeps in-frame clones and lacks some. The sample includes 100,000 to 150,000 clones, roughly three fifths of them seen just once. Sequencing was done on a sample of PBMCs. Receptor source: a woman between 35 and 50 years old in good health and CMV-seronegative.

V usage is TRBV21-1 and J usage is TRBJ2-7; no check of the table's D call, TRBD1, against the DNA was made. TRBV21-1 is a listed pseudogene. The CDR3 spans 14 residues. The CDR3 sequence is CASSKTGTNYEQYF. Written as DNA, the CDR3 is TGTGCCAGCAGCAAAACCGGGACAAACTACGAGCAGTACTTC.

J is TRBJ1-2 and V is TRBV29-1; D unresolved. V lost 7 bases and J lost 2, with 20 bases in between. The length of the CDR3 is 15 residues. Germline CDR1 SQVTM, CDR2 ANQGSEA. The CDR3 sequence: CSALPPGAVNYGYTF. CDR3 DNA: TGCAGCGCCCTCCCTCCTGGTGCGGTAAACTATGGCTACACCTTC.

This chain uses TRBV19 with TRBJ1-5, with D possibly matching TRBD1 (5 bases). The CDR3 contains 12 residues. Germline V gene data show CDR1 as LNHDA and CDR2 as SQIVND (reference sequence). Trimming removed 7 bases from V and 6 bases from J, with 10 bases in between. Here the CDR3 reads CASTGGGQPQHF. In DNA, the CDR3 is TGTGCCAGTACTGGGGGGGGTCAGCCCCAGCATTTT.

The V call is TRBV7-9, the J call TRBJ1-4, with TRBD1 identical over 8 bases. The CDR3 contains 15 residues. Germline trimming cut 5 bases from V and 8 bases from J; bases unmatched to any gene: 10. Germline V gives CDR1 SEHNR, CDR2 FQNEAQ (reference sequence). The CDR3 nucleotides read TGTGCCAGCAGCCCCCCCGGGACAGGCCGGGAAAAACTGTTTTTT. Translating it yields CASSPPGTGREKLFF.

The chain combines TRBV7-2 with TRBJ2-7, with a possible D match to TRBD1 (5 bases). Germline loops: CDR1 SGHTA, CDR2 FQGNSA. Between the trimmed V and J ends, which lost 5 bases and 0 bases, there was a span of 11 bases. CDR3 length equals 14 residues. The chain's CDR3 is CASSKTGYSYEQYF. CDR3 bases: TGTGCCAGCAGCAAAACAGGCTACTCCTACGAGCAGTACTTC.

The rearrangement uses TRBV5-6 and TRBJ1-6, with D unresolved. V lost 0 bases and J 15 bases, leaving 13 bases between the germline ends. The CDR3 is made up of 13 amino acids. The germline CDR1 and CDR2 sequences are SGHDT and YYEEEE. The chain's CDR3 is CASSLVSAGRLHF. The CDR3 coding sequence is TGTGCCAGCAGCTTGGTTTCGGCGGGCCGCCTCCACTTT.

The CDR3 bases are TGTGCCATCAGTGAGGGGGCAACGTCTGGAAACACCATATATTTT. Translation gives CAISEGATSGNTIYF. The J gene is TRBJ1-3, the V gene TRBV10-3; weak D call: TRBD1 (5 bases). CDR3 length: 15 residues. CDR1 is ENHRY and CDR2 is SYGVKD in the germline V gene. Trimming pared 2 bases from V and 1 base from J, leaving 9 bases between.

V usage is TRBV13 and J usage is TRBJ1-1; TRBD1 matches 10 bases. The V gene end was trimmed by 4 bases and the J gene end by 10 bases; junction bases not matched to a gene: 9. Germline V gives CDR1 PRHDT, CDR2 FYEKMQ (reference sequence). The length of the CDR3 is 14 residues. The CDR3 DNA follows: TGTGCCAGCAGCTCGGGAGACAGGGGGCCGAGAGCTTTCTTT. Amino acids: CASSSGDRGPRAFF.

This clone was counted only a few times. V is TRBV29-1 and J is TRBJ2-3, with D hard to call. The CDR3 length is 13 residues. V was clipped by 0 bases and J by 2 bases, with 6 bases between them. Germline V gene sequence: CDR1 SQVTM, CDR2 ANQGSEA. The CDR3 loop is CSVEETPTDTQYF. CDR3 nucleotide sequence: TGCAGCGTTGAAGAAACTCCCACAGATACGCAGTATTTT.

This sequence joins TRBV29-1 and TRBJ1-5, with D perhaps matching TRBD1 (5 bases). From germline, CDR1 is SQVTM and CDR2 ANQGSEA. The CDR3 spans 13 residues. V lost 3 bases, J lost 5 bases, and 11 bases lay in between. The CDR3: CSVEQGWDQPQHF. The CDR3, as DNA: TGCAGCGTTGAGCAGGGTTGGGATCAGCCCCAGCATTTT. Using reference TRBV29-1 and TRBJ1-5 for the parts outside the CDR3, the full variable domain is SAVISQKPSRDICQRGTSLTIQCQVDSQVTMMFWYRQQPGQSLTLIATANQGSEATYESGFVIDKFPISRPNLTFSTLTVSNMSPEDSSIYLCSVEQGWDQPQHFGDGTRLSIL.

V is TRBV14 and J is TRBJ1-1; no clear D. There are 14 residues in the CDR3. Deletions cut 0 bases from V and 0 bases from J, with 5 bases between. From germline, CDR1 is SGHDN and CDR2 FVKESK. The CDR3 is CASSQDRVNTEAFF. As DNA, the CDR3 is TGTGCCAGCAGCCAAGATCGGGTGAACACTGAAGCTTTCTTT.

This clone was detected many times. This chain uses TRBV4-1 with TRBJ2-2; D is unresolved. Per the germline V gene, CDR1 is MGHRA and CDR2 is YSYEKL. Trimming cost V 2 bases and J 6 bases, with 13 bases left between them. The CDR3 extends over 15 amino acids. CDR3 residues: CASSQLAGYPGELFF. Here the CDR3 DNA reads TGCGCCAGCAGCCAATTAGCCGGCTACCCCGGGGAGCTGTTTTTT.

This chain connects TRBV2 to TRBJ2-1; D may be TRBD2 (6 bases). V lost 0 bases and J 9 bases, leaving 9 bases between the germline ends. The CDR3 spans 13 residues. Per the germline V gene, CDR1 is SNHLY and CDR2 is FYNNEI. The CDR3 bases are TGTGCCAGCAGTGAAGCACGGGGGAGTGAGCAGTTCTTC. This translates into CASSEARGSEQFF.

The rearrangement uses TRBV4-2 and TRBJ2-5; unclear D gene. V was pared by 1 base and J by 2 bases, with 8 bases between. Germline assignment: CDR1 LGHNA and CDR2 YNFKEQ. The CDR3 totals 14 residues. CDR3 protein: CASSQVTAQETQYF. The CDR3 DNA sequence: TGTGCCAGCAGCCAAGTTACAGCACAAGAGACCCAGTACTTC.

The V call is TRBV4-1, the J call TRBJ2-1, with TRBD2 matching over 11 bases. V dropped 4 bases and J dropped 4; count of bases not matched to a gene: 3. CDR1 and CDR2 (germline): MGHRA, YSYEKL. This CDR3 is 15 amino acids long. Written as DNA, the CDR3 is TGCGCCAGCAGCCTTTTAGCGGGGGGGTACAATGAGCAGTTCTTC. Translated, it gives CASSLLAGGYNEQFF.

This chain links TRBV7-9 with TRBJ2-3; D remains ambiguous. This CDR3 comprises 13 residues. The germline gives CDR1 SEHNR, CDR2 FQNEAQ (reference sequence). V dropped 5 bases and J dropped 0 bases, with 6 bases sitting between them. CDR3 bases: TGTGCCAGCAGCGTTACTAGCACAGATACGCAGTATTTT. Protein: CASSVTSTDTQYF.